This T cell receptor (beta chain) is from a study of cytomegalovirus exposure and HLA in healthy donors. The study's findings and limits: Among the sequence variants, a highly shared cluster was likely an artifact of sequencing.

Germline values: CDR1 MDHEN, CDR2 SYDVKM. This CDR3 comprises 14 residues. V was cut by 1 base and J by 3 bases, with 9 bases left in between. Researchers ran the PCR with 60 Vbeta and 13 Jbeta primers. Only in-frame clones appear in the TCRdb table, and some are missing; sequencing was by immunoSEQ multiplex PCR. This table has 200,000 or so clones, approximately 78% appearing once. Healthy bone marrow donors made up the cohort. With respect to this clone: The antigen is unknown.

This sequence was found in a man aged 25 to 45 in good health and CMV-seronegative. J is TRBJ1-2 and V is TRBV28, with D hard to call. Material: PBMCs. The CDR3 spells CASSLYGIYYGYTF. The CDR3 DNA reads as TGTGCCAGCAGTTTATACGGGATTTACTATGGCTACACCTTC.